This TCR beta chain came from a study of blood T cell repertoires in COVID-19. Background on the study: Samples representing acute and convalescent COVID-19 were sourced from the United States, Italy and Spain. Sources were T cells, B-cell-depleted T cells, or PBMCs; the material itself was cDNA or gDNA.

Germline loops: CDR1 SEHNR, CDR2 FQNEAQ (reference sequence). The germline V and J ends were trimmed by 3 bases and 15 bases, with 14 bases remaining between them. The CDR3 has 12 residues. Study processing details: Cell counts per sample came from amplifying reference gene primers. The method was immunoSEQ multiplex PCR; TCRdb's version includes in-frame clones alone and lacks a portion of them. The V and J calls and clone size were taken over from that table, and D and trimming were inferred from the DNA. The sample holds approximately 120,000 clones, approximately 84% seen once. This chain joins TRBV7-9 and TRBJ1-4; D uncertain. Source material: peripheral blood. The TCR originated in a human donor in a cohort sampled during active COVID-19. DNA of the CDR3: TGTGCCAGCAGCTTGGTTTCAAATGACTTGTTTTTT. Translating gives CASSLVSNDLFF.